This TCR beta chain is drawn from a study of cytomegalovirus exposure and HLA in healthy donors. The study's findings and limits: Beyond CMV serostatus, there was no information to go on about immune exposure.

This clone came up a few times. Its antigen is still unknown. A read error may account for a junction end that differs from germline. Amplification used 60 Vbeta primers and 13 Jbeta primers. Repertoires were generated with immunoSEQ multiplex PCR, while TCRdb's copy carries only in-frame clones and drops some. Of tens of thousands of clones in the sample, around 77% were seen once. The V gene's germline CDR1 is SEHNR and CDR2 FQNEAQ (reference sequence). This CDR3 spans 17 amino acids. This clonotype originated in a man aged 60 to 75 in good health and CMV-seronegative. The V gene is TRBV7-9, the J gene TRBJ2-6; 10 positions agree with TRBD1. Sequencing was carried out using PBMCs. In nucleotides, the CDR3 is TGTTCCAGCAGCTTGGGACAGGGGTCAGCTGGGGCCAACGTCCTGACTTTC. Protein product: CSSSLGQGSAGANVLTF.